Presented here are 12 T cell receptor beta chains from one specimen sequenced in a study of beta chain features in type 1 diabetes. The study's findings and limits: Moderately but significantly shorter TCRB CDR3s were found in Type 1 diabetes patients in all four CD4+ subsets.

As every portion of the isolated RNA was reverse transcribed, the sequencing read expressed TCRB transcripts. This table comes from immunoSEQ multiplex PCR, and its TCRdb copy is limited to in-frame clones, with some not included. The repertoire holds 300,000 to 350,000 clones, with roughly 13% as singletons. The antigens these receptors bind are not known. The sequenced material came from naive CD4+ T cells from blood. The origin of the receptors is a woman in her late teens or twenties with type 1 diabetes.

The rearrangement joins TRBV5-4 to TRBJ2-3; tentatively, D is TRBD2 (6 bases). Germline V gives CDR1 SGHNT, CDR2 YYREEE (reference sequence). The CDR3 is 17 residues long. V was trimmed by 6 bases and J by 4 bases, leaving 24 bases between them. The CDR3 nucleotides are TGTGCCAGCATCCATCCTCCGGGGAGGTGGGTCCCAGATACGCAGTATTTT. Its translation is CASIHPPGRWVPDTQYF.

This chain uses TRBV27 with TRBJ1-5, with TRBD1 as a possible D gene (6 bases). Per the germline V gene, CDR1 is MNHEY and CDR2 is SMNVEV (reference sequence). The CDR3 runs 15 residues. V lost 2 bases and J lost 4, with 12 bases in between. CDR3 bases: TGTGCCAGCAGTTTACGACAGGCCAGAAATCAGCCCCAGCATTTT. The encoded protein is CASSLRQARNQPQHF.

The CDR3 nucleotides read TGTGCCAGCAGCTTCAAACAGGGGGGCCAAGAGACCCAGTACTTC. Translating it yields CASSFKQGGQETQYF. The chain links TRBV11-2 to TRBJ2-5; 8 nucleotides line up with TRBD1. Looked up from germline, CDR1 is SGHAT and CDR2 is FQNNGV. The CDR3 covers 15 residues. V lost 3 bases and J lost 1; bases outside the gene matches: 4. Supplemented by reference TRBV11-2 and TRBJ2-5, the full variable domain reads EAGVAQSPRYKIIEKRQSVAFWCNPISGHATLYWYQQILGQGPKLLIQFQNNGVVDDSQLPKDRFSAERLKGVDSTLKIQPAKLEDSAVYLCASSFKQGGQETQYFGPGTRLLVL.

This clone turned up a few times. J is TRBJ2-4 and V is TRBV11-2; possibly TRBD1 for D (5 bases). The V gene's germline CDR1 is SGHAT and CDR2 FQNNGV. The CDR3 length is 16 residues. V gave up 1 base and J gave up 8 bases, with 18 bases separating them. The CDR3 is CASSLVGVGVGDIQYF. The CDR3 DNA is TGTGCCAGCAGCTTAGTAGGGGTTGGCGTAGGTGACATTCAGTACTTC.

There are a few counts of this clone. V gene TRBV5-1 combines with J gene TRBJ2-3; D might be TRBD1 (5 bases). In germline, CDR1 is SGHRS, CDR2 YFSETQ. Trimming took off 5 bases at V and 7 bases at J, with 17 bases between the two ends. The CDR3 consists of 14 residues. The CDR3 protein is CASSLQGVGNTQYF. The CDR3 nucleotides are TGCGCCAGCAGTTTGCAAGGGGTCGGAAATACGCAGTATTTT.

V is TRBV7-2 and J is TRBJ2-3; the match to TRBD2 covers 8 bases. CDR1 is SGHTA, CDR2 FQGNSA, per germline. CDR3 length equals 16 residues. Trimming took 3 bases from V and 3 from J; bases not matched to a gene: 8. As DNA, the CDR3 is TGTGCCAGCAGCTTTAACGGGAGGGCCGCTACAGATACGCAGTATTTT. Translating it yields CASSFNGRAATDTQYF.

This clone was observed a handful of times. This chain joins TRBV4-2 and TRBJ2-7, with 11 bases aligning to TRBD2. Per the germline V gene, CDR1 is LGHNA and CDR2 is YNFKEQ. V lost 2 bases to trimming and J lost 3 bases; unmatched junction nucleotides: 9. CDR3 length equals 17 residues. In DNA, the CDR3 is TGTGCCAGCAGCCAAAGCCCCGGGACTAGCGGACACTACGAGCAGTACTTC. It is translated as CASSQSPGTSGHYEQYF.

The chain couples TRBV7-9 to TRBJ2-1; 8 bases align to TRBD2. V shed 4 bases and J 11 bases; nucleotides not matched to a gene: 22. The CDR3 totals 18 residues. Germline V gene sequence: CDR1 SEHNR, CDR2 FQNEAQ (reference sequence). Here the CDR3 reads CASSSRLAREIPILKQFF. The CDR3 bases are TGTGCCAGCAGCTCAAGACTAGCGCGGGAAATTCCGATTTTGAAGCAGTTCTTC.

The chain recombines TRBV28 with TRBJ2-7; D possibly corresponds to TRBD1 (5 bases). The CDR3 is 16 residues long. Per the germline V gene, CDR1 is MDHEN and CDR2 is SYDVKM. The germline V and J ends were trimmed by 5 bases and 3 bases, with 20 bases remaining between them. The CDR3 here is CASSPRSVAGRYEQYF. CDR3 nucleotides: TGTGCCAGCAGTCCACGCTCTGTAGCAGGGCGCTACGAGCAGTACTTC.

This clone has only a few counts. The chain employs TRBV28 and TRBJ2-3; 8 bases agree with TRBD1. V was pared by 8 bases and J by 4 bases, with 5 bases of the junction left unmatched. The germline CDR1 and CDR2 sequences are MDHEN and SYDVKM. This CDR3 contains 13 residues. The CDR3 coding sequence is TGTGCCAGCGACAGGGGCGGGTCAGATACGCAGTATTTT. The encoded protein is CASDRGGSDTQYF.

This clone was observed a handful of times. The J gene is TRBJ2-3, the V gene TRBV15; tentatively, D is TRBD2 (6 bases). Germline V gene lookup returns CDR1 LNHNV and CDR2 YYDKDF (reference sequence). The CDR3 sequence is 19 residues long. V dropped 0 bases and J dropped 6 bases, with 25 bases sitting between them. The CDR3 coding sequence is TGTGCCACCAGCAGAGAATCCCCTCGGCAGGGAGGTATGAGGGATACGCAGTATTTT. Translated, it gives CATSRESPRQGGMRDTQYF.

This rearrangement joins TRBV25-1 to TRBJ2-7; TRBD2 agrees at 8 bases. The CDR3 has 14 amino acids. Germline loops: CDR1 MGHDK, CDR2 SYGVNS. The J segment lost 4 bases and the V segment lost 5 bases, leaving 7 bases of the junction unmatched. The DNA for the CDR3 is TGTGCCAGCAGTCCCCAACTAGCGGCTTACGAGCAGTACGTC. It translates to CASSPQLAAYEQYV.